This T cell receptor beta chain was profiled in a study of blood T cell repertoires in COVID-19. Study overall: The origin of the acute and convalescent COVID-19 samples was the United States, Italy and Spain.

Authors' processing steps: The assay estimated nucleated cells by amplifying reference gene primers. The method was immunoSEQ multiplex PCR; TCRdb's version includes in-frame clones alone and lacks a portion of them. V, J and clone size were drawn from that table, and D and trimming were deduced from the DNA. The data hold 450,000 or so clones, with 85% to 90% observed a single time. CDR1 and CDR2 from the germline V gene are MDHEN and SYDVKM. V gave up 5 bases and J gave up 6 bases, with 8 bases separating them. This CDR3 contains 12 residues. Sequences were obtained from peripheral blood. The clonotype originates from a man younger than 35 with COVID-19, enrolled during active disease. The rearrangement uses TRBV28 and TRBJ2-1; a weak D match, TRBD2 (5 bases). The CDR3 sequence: CASSTTINEQFF. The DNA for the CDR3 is TGTGCCAGCAGTACGACTATCAATGAGCAGTTCTTC.